The 28 T cell receptor beta chains given below trace back to one sample, sequenced in a study of regulatory T cells in long-lasting Graves disease. TCR beta libraries were built with iRepertoire HTBI primers and Arm-PCR of CDR3 regions. Using its own MiXCR run on the multiplex PCR reads, TCRdb lists one record per CDR3 protein. The sample lists roughly 360,000 distinct CDR3 sequences; over 9.5% were seen once. Regarding time point: newly diagnosed GD, antithyroid drugs for less than 3 months. RNA from PBMCs was the source of the TCR library. A further study also used this sample, focusing on T cells in Graves' hyperthyroidism and ophthalmopathy.

This material consisted of peripheral blood mononuclear cells (PBMCs), taken at new diagnosis, from a patient treated with antithyroid drugs. All receptors derive from a woman aged 18-35 years with Graves disease.

This clonotype was recorded a few times. The chain is built from TRBV2 and TRBJ1-5; no clear D. V was shortened by 4 bases and J by 5 bases, with 6 bases between the two germline ends. The CDR3 has 12 residues. Germline V gives CDR1 SNHLY, CDR2 FYNNEI. For the CDR3, the DNA is TGTGCCAGCAGTGGCCCAGATCAGCCCCAGCATTTT. Translation gives CASSGPDQPQHF.

This clonotype was picked up many times. V is TRBV6-2 or TRBV6-3 and J is TRBJ2-3; D uncertain. Germline CDR1 MNHEY, CDR2 SVGEGT. Trimming shortened V by 2 bases and J by 13 bases, and 16 bases separated the two germline ends. The CDR3 consists of 13 residues. Here the CDR3 DNA reads TGTGCCAGCAGTTACACTCCGCAGGCCCACAAGTATTTT. It is translated as CASSYTPQAHKYF.

This clonotype occurred many times. The chain has TRBV2 and TRBJ1-5, with 8 bases that match TRBD1. CDR3 length: 14 residues. Germline V gene lookup returns CDR1 SNHLY and CDR2 FYNNEI. Losses at the gene ends were 9 bases for V and 6 bases for J; bases not matched to a gene: 10. The CDR3 DNA reads as TGTGCCAGTGGGTTGACAGGGGTGAGTCAGCCCCAGCATTTT. Translating it yields CASGLTGVSQPQHF.

Many counts were recorded for this clonotype. This sequence joins TRBV28 and TRBJ2-3; D gene unclear. This CDR3 comprises 12 residues. Germline V gives CDR1 MDHEN, CDR2 SYDVKM. The ends were cut back, 3 bases at V and 6 bases at J, with 7 bases in the middle. CDR3 in DNA: TGTGCCAGCAGTTTCGTACGGGATACGCAGTATTTT. It specifies CASSFVRDTQYF.

This clonotype was observed many times. The gene calls are TRBV15 and TRBJ2-1; 12 nucleotides match TRBD2. This CDR3 contains 16 residues. V lost 1 base and J lost 4; bases outside the gene matches: 2. Germline V gene lookup returns CDR1 LNHNV and CDR2 YYDKDF (reference sequence). The CDR3 reads CATSRGLAGVYNEQFF. CDR3 DNA sequence: TGTGCCACCAGCAGAGGACTAGCGGGAGTTTACAATGAGCAGTTCTTC.

This clonotype was recorded many times. The rearrangement uses TRBV4-1 and TRBJ1-1, with no clear D. CDR1 and CDR2 (germline): MGHRA, YSYEKL. Trimming pared 4 bases from V and 5 bases from J, leaving 14 bases between. The CDR3 totals 14 residues. As DNA, the CDR3 is TGCGCCAGCAGCCCCTGGGCCGGGATTACTGAAGCTTTCTTT. Encoded protein: CASSPWAGITEAFF.

This clonotype was observed a few times. The chain is built from TRBV7-6 and TRBJ2-3, with TRBD2 identical over 15 bases. Germline V lookup: CDR1 SGHVS, CDR2 FNYEAQ. This CDR3 region has 19 residues. V lost 5 bases, J lost 2 bases, and 11 bases stayed unmatched. The CDR3 region has the DNA TGTGCCAGCAGCAAACCGAGAGGGACTAGCGGGAGGCCCACAGATACGCAGTATTTT. Its protein is CASSKPRGTSGRPTDTQYF.

This clonotype was observed many times. The chain recombines TRBV12-5 with TRBJ2-1; D is perhaps TRBD1 or TRBD2 (6 bases each). The CDR3 extends over 17 amino acids. Germline V gene lookup returns CDR1 LGHNT and CDR2 FRNRAP. V was cut by 0 bases and J by 0 bases, with 12 bases left in between. The CDR3 protein is CASGLVRGLDSYNEQFF. The CDR3 DNA follows: TGTGCTAGTGGTTTGGTACGGGGGCTAGACTCCTACAATGAGCAGTTCTTC.

The genes are TRBV7-9 and TRBJ1-1; D is ambiguous. V lost 5 bases, J lost 1 base, and 14 bases lay in between. Per germline, CDR1 SEHNR and CDR2 FQNEAQ (reference sequence). CDR3 length: 15 residues. CDR3 bases: TGTGCCAGCAGCCCCCTGGTGGGCCAGAACACTGAAGCTTTCTTT. Translated: CASSPLVGQNTEAFF. The whole variable domain, filled in from reference TRBV7-9 and TRBJ1-1, reads DTGVSQNPRHKITKRGQNVTFRCDPISEHNRLYWYRQTLGQGPEFLTYFQNEAQLEKSRLLSDRFSAERPKGSFSTLEIQRTEQGDSAMYLCASSPLVGQNTEAFFGQGTRLTVV.

Of note for this clonotype: With a much larger clone just one base away, this may be a read error. This chain connects TRBV7-7 to TRBJ2-5; TRBD1 might be the D (6 bases). Germline lookup yields CDR1 SSHAT and CDR2 FNYEAQ (reference sequence). This CDR3 has 11 residues. The CDR3 coding sequence is TGTGTTTTACAGGGCCAAGAGACCCAGTACTTC. It translates to CVLQGQETQYF. Looking up the rest from reference TRBV7-7 and TRBJ2-5 gives the full variable domain: GAGVSQSPRYKVTKRGQDVTLRCDPISSHATLYWYQQALGQGPEFLTYFNYEAQPDKSGLPSDRFSAERPEGSISTLTIQRTEQRDSAMYRCVLQGQETQYFGPGTRLLVL.

About this clonotype: One end of the junction varies from germline; a read error may be responsible. CDR3 loop: CVSSRVDEQFF. The CDR3 DNA reads TGTGTCAGCAGTAGGGTCGATGAGCAGTTCTTC. This chain joins TRBV28 and TRBJ2-1; D unclear. CDR1 and CDR2 from the germline V gene are MDHEN and SYDVKM. The CDR3 has 11 amino acids.

At least ten counts were recorded for this clonotype. The chain combines TRBV12-3 or TRBV12-4 with TRBJ2-2, with 8 bases identical to TRBD1. V trimming: 6 bases; J trimming: 1 base; junction bases outside the gene matches: 7. The CDR3 covers 16 residues. The CDR3 reads CASRSPGTGNTGELFF. In DNA form, the CDR3 reads TGTGCCAGCAGATCCCCCGGGACAGGGAACACCGGGGAGCTGTTTTTT.

The V call is TRBV20-1, the J call TRBJ1-1; no reliable D call. This CDR3 region has 14 residues. The ends were cut back, 7 bases at V and 4 bases at J, with 19 bases in the middle. CDR1 and CDR2 (germline): DFQATT, SNEGSKA (reference sequence). The CDR3 DNA reads TGCAGTGTTCCAAGCGGGCTAGGAGGCACTGAAGCTTTCTTT. As protein: CSVPSGLGGTEAFF.

This clonotype occurred many times. This chain connects TRBV11-2 to TRBJ2-7; 11 bases are shared with TRBD1. The germline V gene encodes CDR1 SGHAT and CDR2 FQNNGV. The CDR3 runs 14 residues. Trimming at V came to 5 bases and at J to 4 bases, leaving 4 bases not matched to a gene. CDR3 nucleotide sequence: TGTGCCAGCAGCACGGGACAGGGGGGATACGAGCAGTACTTC. Encoded protein: CASSTGQGGYEQYF.

The V call is TRBV2, the J call TRBJ2-2; 8 bases line up with TRBD2. Germline V gene lookup returns CDR1 SNHLY and CDR2 FYNNEI. The trim removed 5 bases at V and 4 bases at J, leaving 12 bases unmatched. CDR3 length: 17 residues. CDR3 nucleotide sequence: TGTGCCAGCAGTTCCGCTCCGGGAGGGCCGGGCACCGGGGAGCTGTTTTTT. Translation gives CASSSAPGGPGTGELFF.

This clonotype was seen at least ten times. The chain recombines TRBV28 with TRBJ2-1; TRBD1 aligns across 9 bases. The CDR3 loop spans 14 amino acids. Germline V gene data show CDR1 as MDHEN and CDR2 as SYDVKM. V lost 8 bases and J lost 9; bases outside the gene matches: 11. The DNA of the CDR3 is TGTGCCAGCTCCCCGGGACAGGGTATTTTTGAGCAGTTCTTC. It is translated as CASSPGQGIFEQFF.

This clonotype has at least ten counts. The rearrangement uses TRBV7-3 and TRBJ2-1; D call uncertain. The CDR3 contains 16 residues. Germline V gene data show CDR1 as SGHTA and CDR2 as FQGTGA. V lost 4 bases, J lost 7 bases, and 20 bases lay in between. The CDR3 sequence: CASSSGWALDWNEQFF. CDR3 in DNA: TGTGCCAGCAGCTCCGGGTGGGCCCTAGACTGGAATGAGCAGTTCTTC. The entire variable domain, with the rest obtained from reference TRBV7-3 and TRBJ2-1, is as follows: GAGVSQTPSNKVTEKGKYVELRCDPISGHTALYWYRQSLGQGPEFLIYFQGTGAADDSGLPNDRFFAVRPEGSVSTLKIQRTERGDSAVYLCASSSGWALDWNEQFFGPGTRLTVL.

This clonotype was picked up many times. The chain couples TRBV5-1 to TRBJ1-2; weak D call: TRBD1 (6 bases). Trimming left V 0 bases short and J 3 bases short, with 24 bases between. This CDR3 region has 19 residues. The V gene's germline CDR1 is SGHRS and CDR2 YFSETQ. The CDR3 bases are TGCGCCAGCAGCTTGGGGGGGCAGCTTAACAACTCATTCCACTATGGCTACACCTTC. Translating gives CASSLGGQLNNSFHYGYTF.

The sample holds many counts of this clonotype. The J gene is TRBJ2-3, the V gene TRBV29-1; 11 positions agree with TRBD1. Looked up from germline, CDR1 is SQVTM and CDR2 is ANQGSEA. There are 17 residues in the CDR3. V was clipped by 2 bases and J by 0 bases; unmatched bases: 7. The CDR3 sequence: CSVEWPGQGASTDTQYF. The CDR3 nucleotides are TGCAGCGTTGAATGGCCCGGACAGGGGGCTAGCACAGATACGCAGTATTTT.

The chain is built from TRBV4-1 and TRBJ1-4, with D uncertain. The CDR3 is 16 amino acids. Germline CDR1 is MGHRA and CDR2 is YSYEKL. V gave up 0 bases and J gave up 10 bases, with 18 bases separating them. CDR3 in DNA: TGCGCCAGCAGCCAAGAAGCGACCGCTAATGAGGGAAAACTGTTTTTT. This encodes CASSQEATANEGKLFF.

This clonotype was observed a few times. The chain uses TRBV19 and TRBJ1-1, with D possibly being TRBD1 (6 bases). Trimming left V 2 bases short and J 6 bases short, with 13 bases between. The CDR3 has 14 residues. Germline CDR1 reads LNHDA; CDR2 reads SQIVND (reference sequence). Here the CDR3 reads CASSIRGGVAEAFF. In DNA form, the CDR3 reads TGTGCCAGTAGTATAAGGGGGGGAGTCGCTGAAGCTTTCTTT.

This clonotype has ten or more counts. The chain has TRBV4-1 and TRBJ1-1; the match to TRBD1 covers 7 bases. Losses at the gene ends were 5 bases for V and 0 bases for J; bases not matched to a gene: 9. Germline CDR1 reads MGHRA; CDR2 reads YSYEKL. This CDR3 has 16 residues. The CDR3 coding sequence is TGCGCCAGCAGCTCAAGTCCGGGACAGATGAACACTGAAGCTTTCTTT. It codes for CASSSSPGQMNTEAFF.

There are many counts of this clonotype. V and J are TRBV7-9 and TRBJ2-1; TRBD2 matches at 10 bases. The V and J ends lost 5 bases and 3 bases, in that order; junction bases with no gene match: 13. Germline V gene sequence: CDR1 SEHNR, CDR2 FQNEAQ (reference sequence). The CDR3 length is 18 residues. In nucleotides, the CDR3 is TGTGCCAGCAGCACCCGCCTCCTAGCGGGAGTTGGCTACAATGAGCAGTTCTTC. Translating gives CASSTRLLAGVGYNEQFF.

The chain's CDR3 is CASRDLREQFF. DNA of the CDR3: TGTGCCAGTAGGGACCTTAGGGAGCAGTTCTTC. The chain links TRBV19 to TRBJ2-1; no definite D call. V was trimmed by 6 bases and J by 10 bases, leaving 10 bases between them. The V gene's germline CDR1 is LNHDA and CDR2 SQIVND (reference sequence). The CDR3 length is 11 residues.

This clonotype was counted many times. V usage is TRBV7-2 and J usage is TRBJ1-2; D not certain. Per germline, CDR1 SGHTA and CDR2 FQGNSA. The length of the CDR3 is 12 residues. Deletions cut 5 bases from V and 10 bases from J, with 14 bases between. This CDR3 reads CASSPYYDDYTF. Here the CDR3 DNA reads TGTGCCAGCAGCCCCTACTACGACGACTACACCTTC. The entire variable domain, with the rest obtained from reference TRBV7-2 and TRBJ1-2, is as follows: GAGVSQSPSNKVTEKGKDVELRCDPISGHTALYWYRQSLGQGLEFLIYFQGNSAPDKSGLPSDRFSAERTGGSVSTLTIQRTQQEDSAVYLCASSPYYDDYTFGSGTRLTVV.

This clonotype was seen many times. The genes are TRBV12-3 or TRBV12-4 and TRBJ1-5; the match to TRBD1 covers 7 bases. Trimming took 8 bases from V and 2 from J; bases not matched to a gene: 12. The CDR3 has 16 residues. CDR3 in amino acids: CASRLRGSRGNQPQHF. The DNA of the CDR3 is TGTGCCAGCCGTCTCAGGGGGTCTCGGGGCAATCAGCCCCAGCATTTT.

This clonotype was observed a few times. This sequence joins TRBV12-3 or TRBV12-4 and TRBJ1-2; TRBD1 might be the D (5 bases). Trimming removed 6 bases at V and 7 bases at J, with 15 bases between. The CDR3 totals 13 residues. CDR3 DNA: TGTGCCAGCAGCCCAGGGAGCGGAGTTGGCTACACCTTC. This encodes CASSPGSGVGYTF.

The table lists this clonotype with many counts. The chain is built from TRBV20-1 and TRBJ2-1; 8 bases map to TRBD2. V trimming: 3 bases; J trimming: 2 bases; junction bases outside the gene matches: 12. The CDR3 is made up of 17 amino acids. The germline gives CDR1 DFQATT, CDR2 SNEGSKA (reference sequence). CDR3 residues: CSASNIRSGRTYNEQFF. The CDR3 DNA reads TGCAGTGCTAGTAATATTAGAAGCGGGAGAACCTACAATGAGCAGTTCTTC.